This TCR beta chain originates from a study of regulatory T cells in long-lasting Graves disease. Regarding the study as a whole: New patients shared over 900 public clonotypes, and persistent patients shared more, with 2,741.

The time point: newly diagnosed GD, antithyroid drugs for less than 3 months. With RNA extracted from PBMCs as input, the TCR library was made. Graves' disease diagnosis relied on American Thyroid Association guidelines. Patients hailed from an endocrinology department in Xi'an, China. Germline loops: CDR1 SSHAT, CDR2 FNYEAQ (reference sequence). The length of the CDR3 is 13 residues. This clonotype was seen ten or more times. Its target is not known. The junction shows a germline mismatch at one end, possibly a read error. TCR beta libraries were built with iRepertoire HTBI primers and Arm-PCR of CDR3 regions. Via MiXCR, TCRdb re-called the multiplex PCR reads, giving one row per CDR3 protein. Of around 240,000 distinct CDR3 sequences in the sample, under 20% were seen once. The same specimen was also included in a second study, on T cells in Graves' hyperthyroidism and ophthalmopathy. That report adds: TCR CDR3 underwent first-round RT-PCR with the HTBI primer set.

The sequenced sample was peripheral blood mononuclear cells (PBMCs), obtained at new diagnosis, from a patient treated with antithyroid drugs. This TCR derives from a woman younger than 45 with Graves disease. The chain combines TRBV7-7 with TRBJ2-5, with TRBD1 as a possible D gene (6 bases). CDR3 DNA: TGTGCTAGCAGCTTAGGGGGAAGGAAGACCCAGTACTTC. The encoded protein is CASSLGGRKTQYF.